Presented here are 23 T cell receptor beta chains from one specimen sequenced in a study of regulatory T cells in long-lasting Graves disease. Library construction for TCR beta used iRepertoire HTBI primers and Arm-PCR of CDR3 regions. TCRdb fed the multiplex PCR reads into MiXCR, producing one record per CDR3 protein. The sample contains about 350,000 distinct CDR3 sequences, 16% of which appear only once. The sample's time point: newly diagnosed GD, antithyroid drugs for less than 3 months. RNA from PBMCs was the source of the TCR library. The data were also submitted as part of a second study, on T cells in Graves' hyperthyroidism and ophthalmopathy.

This specimen was peripheral blood mononuclear cells (PBMCs), taken at new diagnosis, from a patient treated with antithyroid drugs. These receptors originate from a man aged 35 to 55 with Graves disease.

The sample holds many counts of this clonotype. The chain is built from TRBV18 and TRBJ2-5; 7 bases fit TRBD1. From germline, CDR1 is KGHSH and CDR2 LQKENI. CDR3 length equals 14 residues. V shed 2 bases, J shed 2 bases, and the junction held 2 bases outside the gene matches. CDR3 coding DNA: TGTGCCAGCTCACCAACCAGGGGGCAAGAGACCCAGTACTTC. It specifies CASSPTRGQETQYF. The variable domain in full, with the rest retrieved from reference TRBV18 and TRBJ2-5, is NAGVMQNPRHLVRRRGQEARLRCSPMKGHSHVYWYRQLPEEGLKFMVYLQKENIIDESGMPKERFSAEFPKEGPSILRIQQVVRGDSAAYFCASSPTRGQETQYFGPGTRLLVL.

This clonotype was observed at least ten times. The V and J genes are TRBV28 and TRBJ1-2; unclear D gene. CDR3 length: 14 residues. The germline V gene encodes CDR1 MDHEN and CDR2 SYDVKM. Trimming stripped 7 bases from V and 4 bases from J, with 16 bases between. The CDR3 region has the DNA TGTGCCAGCAAGCCGCCCGGACGGTTCTATGGCTACACCTTC. Translated: CASKPPGRFYGYTF.

The table lists this clonotype with many counts. The V and J genes are TRBV5-1 and TRBJ2-7, with D hard to call. Germline V gene sequence: CDR1 SGHRS, CDR2 YFSETQ. This CDR3 is built from 14 residues. The V gene lost 0 bases and the J gene lost 2 bases, with 9 bases spanning the gap. The CDR3 DNA reads TGCGCCAGCAGCTTGGACAGCTTAACCTACGAGCAGTACTTC. As protein: CASSLDSLTYEQYF.

Ten or more counts support this clonotype. The V gene is TRBV6-2 or TRBV6-3, the J gene TRBJ2-3; tentative D call: TRBD1 (6 bases). Germline CDR1 is MNHEY and CDR2 is SVGEGT. The V and J ends lost 6 bases and 7 bases respectively, with 20 bases between them. The CDR3 totals 15 residues. CDR3 region: CASSSGQRDYHTQYF. The CDR3 bases are TGTGCCAGCAGCTCCGGACAGCGCGATTACCATACGCAGTATTTT.

This clonotype was observed at least ten times. J is TRBJ2-3 and V is TRBV3-1, with 11 positions matching TRBD2. V gave up 4 bases and J gave up 4 bases; unmatched junction bases: 7. Germline loops: CDR1 LGHDT, CDR2 YNNKEL (reference sequence). The CDR3 length is 16 residues. CDR3: CASSPVAGGPADTQYF. The CDR3 coding sequence is TGTGCCAGCAGCCCGGTAGCGGGGGGGCCGGCAGATACGCAGTATTTT.

This clonotype showed up many times. This rearrangement joins TRBV18 to TRBJ1-2, with unresolved D. Trimming pared 3 bases from V and 6 bases from J, leaving 11 bases between. Germline V gene data show CDR1 as KGHSH and CDR2 as LQKENI. The CDR3 has 13 residues. The CDR3, as DNA: TGTGCCAGCTCACCGAAGATGGCGAATGGCTACACCTTC. This translates into CASSPKMANGYTF. The whole variable domain, remainder taken from reference TRBV18 and TRBJ1-2, is NAGVMQNPRHLVRRRGQEARLRCSPMKGHSHVYWYRQLPEEGLKFMVYLQKENIIDESGMPKERFSAEFPKEGPSILRIQQVVRGDSAAYFCASSPKMANGYTFGSGTRLTVV.

This clonotype was seen a handful of times. This rearrangement joins TRBV7-2 to TRBJ2-2, with D unresolved. Trimming shortened V by 2 bases and J by 2 bases, and 12 bases separated the two germline ends. CDR3 size: 16 residues. Per germline, CDR1 SGHTA and CDR2 FQGNSA. The CDR3 loop is CASSLNGLKNTGELFF. The CDR3 bases are TGTGCCAGCAGCTTAAATGGCTTGAAAAACACCGGGGAGCTGTTTTTT.

This clonotype occurred a few times. CDR3 DNA: TGCAGCGTGCGGCGGGGGGACTCCTACGAGCAGTACTTC. Translation gives CSVRRGDSYEQYF. The rearrangement uses TRBV29-1 and TRBJ2-7; 8 bases fit TRBD2. With 6 bases clipped from V and 0 bases from J, the junction kept 4 bases outside the gene matches. The CDR3 has 13 amino acids. The germline V gene encodes CDR1 SQVTM and CDR2 ANQGSEA.

This clonotype was recorded many times. The chain couples TRBV20-1 to TRBJ1-4, with D maybe TRBD1 (5 bases). Germline CDR1 and CDR2: DFQATT and SNEGSKA (reference sequence). The CDR3 covers 13 residues. Trimming shortened V by 2 bases and J by 6 bases, and 10 bases separated the two germline ends. The CDR3 region is CSARPGTYEKLFF. DNA for the CDR3: TGCAGTGCTAGACCAGGGACGTATGAAAAACTGTTTTTT.

This clonotype was observed a few times. The V call is TRBV14, the J call TRBJ1-6, with D possibly TRBD1 on 5 matching bases. The V gene lost 4 bases and the J gene lost 7 bases, with 11 bases spanning the gap. This CDR3 is 14 amino acids long. Germline V gene sequence: CDR1 SGHDN, CDR2 FVKESK. Here the CDR3 DNA reads TGTGCCAGCAGCCCGGGACGGGGGAATTCACCCCTCCACTTT. Protein sequence: CASSPGRGNSPLHF. Supplemented by reference TRBV14 and TRBJ1-6, the full variable domain reads EAGVTQFPSHSVIEKGQTVTLRCDPISGHDNLYWYRRVMGKEIKFLLHFVKESKQDESGMPNNRFLAERTGGTYSTLKVQPAELEDSGVYFCASSPGRGNSPLHFGNGTRLTVT.

Notes on this clonotype: One base away lies a much larger clone, so this may be a sequencing read error. V usage is TRBV11-2 and J usage is TRBJ2-7, with 7 bases matching TRBD1. Germline V gene sequence: CDR1 SGHAT, CDR2 FQNNGV. The CDR3 sequence is 14 residues long. DNA for the CDR3: TGTGCCAGCAAACCACTGGGGACAGCCTACGTGCAGTACTTC. This encodes CASKPLGTAYVQYF.

The CDR3 nucleotides read TGTGCCAGCAGTCGAACCCTAACAGGGGTTAGTTGGTATGGCTACACCTTC. This encodes CASSRTLTGVSWYGYTF. V usage is TRBV27 and J usage is TRBJ1-2, with TRBD1 identical over 7 bases. The CDR3 runs to 17 residues. Trimming at V came to 5 bases and at J to 5 bases, leaving 17 bases not matched to a gene. Germline V gene data show CDR1 as MNHEY and CDR2 as SMNVEV (reference sequence).

This clonotype was counted at least ten times. At one boundary the junction diverges from the germline segment, which might be a read error. CDR3 sequence (DNA): TGTGCCAGCAGTATAGCGGGGGCAAGCCCCGGGGAGCTGTTTTTT. It codes for CASSIAGASPGELFF. The chain recombines TRBV12-3 or TRBV12-4 with TRBJ2-2, with 9 bases matching TRBD2. This CDR3 has 15 residues.

This clonotype has ten or more counts. This chain connects TRBV2 to TRBJ1-4; D call uncertain. Germline loops: CDR1 SNHLY, CDR2 FYNNEI. The CDR3 runs 16 residues. V lost 3 bases and J 1 base, leaving 12 bases between the germline ends. DNA of the CDR3: TGTGCCAGCAGTGATTTGGGGAGAGGAACTAATGAAAAACTGTTTTTT. Protein product: CASSDLGRGTNEKLFF.

The chain is built from TRBV24-1 and TRBJ1-1; D possibly corresponds to TRBD1 (5 bases). This CDR3 comprises 13 residues. CDR1 and CDR2 (germline): KGHDR, SFDVKD. V was cut by 5 bases and J by 3 bases, with 9 bases left in between. CDR3 loop: CATSGGRHTEAFF. CDR3 DNA sequence: TGTGCCACCAGTGGGGGCCGGCACACTGAAGCTTTCTTT.

Comment on this clonotype: With a much larger clone just one base away, this may be a read error. The chain links TRBV18 to TRBJ2-5; 7 positions match TRBD1. The germline gives CDR1 KGHSH, CDR2 LQKENI. The CDR3 consists of 15 residues. V lost 4 bases and J lost 2; bases outside the gene matches: 7. DNA of the CDR3: TGTGCCAGCTCACGCACCACAGGGGCGCAAGAGACCCAGTACTTC. It is translated as CASSRTTGAQETQYF. Full variable domain (rest looked up from reference TRBV18 and TRBJ2-5): NAGVMQNPRHLVRRRGQEARLRCSPMKGHSHVYWYRQLPEEGLKFMVYLQKENIIDESGMPKERFSAEFPKEGPSILRIQQVVRGDSAAYFCASSRTTGAQETQYFGPGTRLLVL.

This clonotype appeared many times. The genes are TRBV2 and TRBJ1-6; the match to TRBD1 covers 7 bases. This CDR3 contains 17 residues. Germline loops: CDR1 SNHLY, CDR2 FYNNEI. After removal of 2 bases from V and 8 bases from J, the junction contained 12 bases not matched to a gene. The CDR3 protein is CASSEFGTGDPDSPLHF. Written as DNA, the CDR3 is TGTGCCAGCAGTGAATTCGGAACAGGGGACCCCGATTCACCCCTCCACTTT.

This clonotype was counted ten times or more. V and J are TRBV7-3 and TRBJ1-1; no firm D call. Germline lookup yields CDR1 SGHTA and CDR2 FQGTGA. The CDR3 covers 14 residues. With 1 base removed from V and 3 bases from J, the gap between germline ends came to 9 bases. CDR3 region: CASSLSPWDTEAFF. The DNA for the CDR3 is TGTGCCAGCAGCTTAAGTCCTTGGGACACTGAAGCTTTCTTT.

The rearrangement uses TRBV20-1 and TRBJ1-5; possibly TRBD1 for D (6 bases). Trimming stripped 5 bases from V and 4 bases from J, with 18 bases between. Germline-derived CDR1 and CDR2 are DFQATT and SNEGSKA (reference sequence). The CDR3 length is 15 residues. The CDR3 region is CSAARTASGNQPQHF. The CDR3 DNA is TGCAGTGCTGCCAGGACAGCTTCGGGAAATCAGCCCCAGCATTTT.

The chain employs TRBV9 and TRBJ2-3; 8 bases are a match to TRBD1. CDR3 size: 16 residues. V dropped 3 bases and J dropped 0; count of bases not matched to a gene: 6. Germline V lookup: CDR1 SGDLS, CDR2 YYNGEE. This CDR3 reads CASSAGQGASTDTQYF. DNA of the CDR3: TGTGCCAGCAGCGCAGGACAGGGTGCTAGCACAGATACGCAGTATTTT.

Many counts were recorded for this clonotype. This chain joins TRBV6-1 and TRBJ2-2; D may be TRBD1 (6 bases). V was clipped by 6 bases and J by 6 bases, with 17 bases between them. The CDR3 runs to 15 residues. Germline CDR1 is MNHNS and CDR2 is SASEGT. CDR3: CASRMNRVGAGELFF. The DNA for the CDR3 is TGTGCCAGCAGAATGAACAGGGTTGGGGCCGGGGAGCTGTTTTTT.

The sample holds many counts of this clonotype. V gene TRBV29-1 combines with J gene TRBJ2-7, with TRBD1 identical over 10 bases. The CDR3 has 12 residues. Germline trimming cut 5 bases from V and 4 bases from J; bases unmatched to any gene: 2. CDR1 and CDR2 from the germline V gene are SQVTM and ANQGSEA. CDR3 amino acids: CSVRDRGYEQYF. CDR3 in DNA: TGCAGCGTTCGGGACAGGGGTTACGAGCAGTACTTC.

This clonotype was seen more than once but under ten times. This sequence may be a read error, since a much larger clone differs from it by one base. The CDR3 bases are TGTGCCAGCAGCCTATCAGGCGCAGGTGAAAATGAGCAGTTCTTC. This gives the protein CASSLSGAGENEQFF. This chain joins TRBV7-8 and TRBJ2-1; D is undetermined. V was clipped by 5 bases and J by 7 bases, with 18 bases between them. This CDR3 comprises 15 residues. Germline V gene sequence: CDR1 SGHVS, CDR2 FQNEAQ.